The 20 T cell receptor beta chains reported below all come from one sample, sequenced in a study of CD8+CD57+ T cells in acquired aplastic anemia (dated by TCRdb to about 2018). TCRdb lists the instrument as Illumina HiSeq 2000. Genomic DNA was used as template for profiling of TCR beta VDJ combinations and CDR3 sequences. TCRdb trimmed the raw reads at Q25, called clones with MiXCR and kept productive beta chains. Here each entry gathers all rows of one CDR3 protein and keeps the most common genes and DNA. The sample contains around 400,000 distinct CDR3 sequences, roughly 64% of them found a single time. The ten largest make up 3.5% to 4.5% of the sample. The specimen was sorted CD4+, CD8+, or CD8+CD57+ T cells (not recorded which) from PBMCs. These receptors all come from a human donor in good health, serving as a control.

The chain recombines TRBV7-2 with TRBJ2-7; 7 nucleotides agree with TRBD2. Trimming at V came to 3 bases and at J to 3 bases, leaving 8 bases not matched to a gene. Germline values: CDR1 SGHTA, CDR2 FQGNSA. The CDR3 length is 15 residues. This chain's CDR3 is CASSFSWGGNYEQYF. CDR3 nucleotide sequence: TGTGCCAGCAGCTTCTCATGGGGGGGGAACTACGAGCAGTACTTC. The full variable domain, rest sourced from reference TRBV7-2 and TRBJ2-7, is GAGVSQSPSNKVTEKGKDVELRCDPISGHTALYWYRQSLGQGLEFLIYFQGNSAPDKSGLPSDRFSAERTGGSVSTLTIQRTQQEDSAVYLCASSFSWGGNYEQYFGPGTRLTVT.

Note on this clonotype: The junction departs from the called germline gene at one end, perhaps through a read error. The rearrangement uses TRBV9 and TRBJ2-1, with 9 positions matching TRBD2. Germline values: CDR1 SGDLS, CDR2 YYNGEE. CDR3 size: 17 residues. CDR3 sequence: CASSEILRGAGGYEQFF. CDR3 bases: TGCGCCAGCAGCGAGATACTTCGGGGCGCGGGGGGGTACGAGCAGTTCTTC.

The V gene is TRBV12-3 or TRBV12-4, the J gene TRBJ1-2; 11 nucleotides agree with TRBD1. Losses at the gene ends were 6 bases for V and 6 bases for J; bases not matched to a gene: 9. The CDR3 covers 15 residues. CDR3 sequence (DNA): TGTGCCAGCAGAGTTTCCGGGACAGGGGGTCATGGCTACACCTTC. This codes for CASRVSGTGGHGYTF.

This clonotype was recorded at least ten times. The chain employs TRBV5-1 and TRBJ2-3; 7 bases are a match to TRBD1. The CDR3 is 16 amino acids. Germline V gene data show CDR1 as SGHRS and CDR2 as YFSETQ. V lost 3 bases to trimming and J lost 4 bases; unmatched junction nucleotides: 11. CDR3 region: CASSSSFVRGSDTQYF. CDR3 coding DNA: TGCGCCAGCAGCTCCTCGTTTGTCAGGGGGTCAGATACGCAGTATTTT. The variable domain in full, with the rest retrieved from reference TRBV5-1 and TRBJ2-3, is KAGVTQTPRYLIKTRGQQVTLSCSPISGHRSVSWYQQTPGQGLQFLFEYFSETQRNKGNFPGRFSGRQFSNSRSEMNVSTLELGDSALYLCASSSSFVRGSDTQYFGPGTRLTVL.

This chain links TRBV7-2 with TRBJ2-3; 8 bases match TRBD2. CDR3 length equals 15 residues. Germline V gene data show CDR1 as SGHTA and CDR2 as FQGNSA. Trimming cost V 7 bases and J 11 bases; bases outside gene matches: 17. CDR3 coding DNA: TGTGCCAGCACGTCGGGGGGGCCCATCTACAATGAGCAGTATTTT. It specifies CASTSGGPIYNEQYF.

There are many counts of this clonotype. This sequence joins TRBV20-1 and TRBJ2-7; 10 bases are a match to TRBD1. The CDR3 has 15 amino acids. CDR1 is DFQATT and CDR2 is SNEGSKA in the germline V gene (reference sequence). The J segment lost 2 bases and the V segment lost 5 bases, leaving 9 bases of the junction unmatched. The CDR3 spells CSAYTGTGATYEQYF. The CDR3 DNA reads TGCAGTGCTTATACCGGGACAGGGGCTACCTACGAGCAGTACTTC.

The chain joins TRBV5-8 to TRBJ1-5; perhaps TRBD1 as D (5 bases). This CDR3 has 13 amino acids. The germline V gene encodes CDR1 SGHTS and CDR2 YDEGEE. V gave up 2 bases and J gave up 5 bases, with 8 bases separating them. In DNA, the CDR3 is TGTGCCAGCAGCTTTCGGACACATCAGCCCCAGCATTTT. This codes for CASSFRTHQPQHF.

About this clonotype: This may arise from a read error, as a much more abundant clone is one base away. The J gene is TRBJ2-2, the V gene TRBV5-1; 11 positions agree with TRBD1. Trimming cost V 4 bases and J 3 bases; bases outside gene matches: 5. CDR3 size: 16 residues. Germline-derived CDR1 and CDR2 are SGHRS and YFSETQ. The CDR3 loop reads CASSRTGGADTGELFF. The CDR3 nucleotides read TGCGCCAGCAGCAGGACAGGGGGCGCGGACACCGGGGAGCTGTTTTTT.

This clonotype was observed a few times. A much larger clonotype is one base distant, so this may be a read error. The CDR3 DNA is TGTGCCAGCAGGGACACGGTTCAAGAGACCCAGTACTTC. This encodes CASRDTVQETQYF. The chain links TRBV2 to TRBJ2-5, with D maybe TRBD1 (5 bases). This CDR3 spans 13 amino acids. Trimming shortened V by 6 bases and J by 2 bases, and 10 bases separated the two germline ends. Germline assignment: CDR1 SNHLY and CDR2 FYNNEI.

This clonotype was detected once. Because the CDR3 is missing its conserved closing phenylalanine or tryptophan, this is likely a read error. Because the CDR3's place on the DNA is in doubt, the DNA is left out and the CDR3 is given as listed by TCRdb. The chain's CDR3 is CASSAGYSNRPQLLSV. This sequence joins TRBV2 and TRBJ2-6; TRBD1, the D gene given by the table, was not confirmed from the DNA. The CDR3 is 16 amino acids long, termini counted. Germline CDR1 reads SNHLY; CDR2 reads FYNNEI.

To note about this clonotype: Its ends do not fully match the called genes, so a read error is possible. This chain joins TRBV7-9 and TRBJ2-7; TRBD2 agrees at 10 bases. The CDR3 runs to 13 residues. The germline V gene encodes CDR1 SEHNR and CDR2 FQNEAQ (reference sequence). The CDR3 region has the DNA TGTGCCAGCAGCCTAGCGGGGGAATACGAGCAGTACTTC. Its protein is CASSLAGEYEQYF.

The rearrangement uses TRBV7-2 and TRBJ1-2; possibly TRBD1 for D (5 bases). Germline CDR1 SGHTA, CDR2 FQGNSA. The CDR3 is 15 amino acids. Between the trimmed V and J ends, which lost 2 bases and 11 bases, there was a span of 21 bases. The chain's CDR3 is CASSLSGGMNEQYTF. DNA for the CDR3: TGTGCCAGCAGCTTAAGTGGGGGGATGAATGAGCAGTACACCTTC.

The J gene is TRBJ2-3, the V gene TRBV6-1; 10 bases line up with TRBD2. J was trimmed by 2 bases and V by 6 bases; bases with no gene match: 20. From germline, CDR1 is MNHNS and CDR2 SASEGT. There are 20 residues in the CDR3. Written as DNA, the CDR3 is TGTGCCAGCAGGCCTAGACAGCGGGAGGGGTTGGCGAGGTACACAGATACGCAGTATTTT. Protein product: CASRPRQREGLARYTDTQYF.

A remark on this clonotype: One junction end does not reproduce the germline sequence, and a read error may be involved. CDR3 in DNA: TGTGCCAGCAGCGCCGGGACCAACAATGAGCAGTTCCTCTTT. It translates to CASSAGTNNEQFLF. V is TRBV11-2 and J is TRBJ1-5; the D gene is possibly TRBD1 (5 bases). The CDR3 totals 14 residues. Germline V gene lookup returns CDR1 SGHAT and CDR2 FQNNGV. Variable domain in full (rest from reference TRBV11-2 and TRBJ1-5): EAGVAQSPRYKIIEKRQSVAFWCNPISGHATLYWYQQILGQGPKLLIQFQNNGVVDDSQLPKDRFSAERLKGVDSTLKIQPAKLEDSAVYLCASSAGTNNEQFLFGDGTRLSIL.

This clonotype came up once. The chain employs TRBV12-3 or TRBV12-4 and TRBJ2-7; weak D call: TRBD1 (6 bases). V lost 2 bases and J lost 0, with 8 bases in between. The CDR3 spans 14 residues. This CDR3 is CASSLQDSSYEQYF. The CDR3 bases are TGTGCCAGCAGTTTACAGGACAGCTCCTACGAGCAGTACTTC.

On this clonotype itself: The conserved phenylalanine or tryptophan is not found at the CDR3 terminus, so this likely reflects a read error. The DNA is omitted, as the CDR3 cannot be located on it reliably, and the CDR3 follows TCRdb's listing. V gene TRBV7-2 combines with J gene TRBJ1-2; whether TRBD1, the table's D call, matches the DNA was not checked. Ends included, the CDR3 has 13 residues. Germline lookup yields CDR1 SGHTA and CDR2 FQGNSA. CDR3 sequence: CASSVAGIYGKTD.

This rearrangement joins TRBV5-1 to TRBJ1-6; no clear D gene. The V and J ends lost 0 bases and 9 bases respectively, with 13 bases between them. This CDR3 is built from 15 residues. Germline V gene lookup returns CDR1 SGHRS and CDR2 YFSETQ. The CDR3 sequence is CASSLESLNTSPLHF. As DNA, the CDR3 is TGCGCCAGCAGCTTGGAGTCCTTAAACACTTCACCCCTCCACTTT.

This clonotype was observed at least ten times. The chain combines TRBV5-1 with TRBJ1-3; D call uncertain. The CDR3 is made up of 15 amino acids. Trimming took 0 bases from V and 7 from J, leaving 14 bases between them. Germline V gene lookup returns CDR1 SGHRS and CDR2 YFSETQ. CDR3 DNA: TGCGCCAGCAGCTTGGAGGGTGCGAAGACTAACACCATATATTTT. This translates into CASSLEGAKTNTIYF. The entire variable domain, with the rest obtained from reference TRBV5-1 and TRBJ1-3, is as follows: KAGVTQTPRYLIKTRGQQVTLSCSPISGHRSVSWYQQTPGQGLQFLFEYFSETQRNKGNFPGRFSGRQFSNSRSEMNVSTLELGDSALYLCASSLEGAKTNTIYFGEGSWLTVV.

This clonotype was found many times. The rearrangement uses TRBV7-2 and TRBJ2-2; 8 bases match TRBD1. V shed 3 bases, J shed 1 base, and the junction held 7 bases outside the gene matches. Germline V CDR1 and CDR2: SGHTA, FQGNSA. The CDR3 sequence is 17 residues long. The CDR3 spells CASSLGPGTGNTGELFF. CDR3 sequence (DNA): TGTGCCAGCAGCTTGGGTCCCGGGACAGGGAACACCGGGGAGCTGTTTTTT.

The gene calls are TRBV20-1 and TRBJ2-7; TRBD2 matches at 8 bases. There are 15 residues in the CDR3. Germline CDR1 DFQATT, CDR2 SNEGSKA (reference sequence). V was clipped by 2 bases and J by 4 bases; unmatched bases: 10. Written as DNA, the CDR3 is TGCAGTGCTAGACAGGGAACGGGGGGGCTTTACGAGCAGTACTTC. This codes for CSARQGTGGLYEQYF.